Reported below is one TCR beta chain. The target antigen is unknown. This record comes from a study of a mutant IDH1 vaccine in newly diagnosed glioma. Overall study context: Onset of vaccination occurred 4-6 weeks following radiotherapy alone, or with temozolomide cycles. Patients were pretreated with radiotherapy, temozolomide, or both, mostly both. The treated group averaged roughly 40 years old and was around 62% male, roughly 38% female.

Germline-derived CDR1 and CDR2 are SGDLS and YYNGEE. The CDR3 is 18 residues long. V dropped 0 bases and J dropped 1 base, with 19 bases sitting between them. This table comes from immunoSEQ multiplex PCR, and its TCRdb copy is limited to in-frame clones, with some not included. The sample has around 65,000 clones, around 86% seen once. The time point: week 47, end of study. It was 300 ug of mutant IDH1 20-mer peptide that made up each vaccine dose, given with topical imiquimod. Eight vaccinations were given in weeks 1, 3, 5, 7, 11, 15, 19 and 23. The TCR was taken from a man aged 25-45 years with glioma. The sequenced sample was PBMCs, obtained from a glioma patient whose treatment included an IDH1 peptide vaccine. V gene TRBV9 combines with J gene TRBJ1-1, with D perhaps TRBD1 (5 bases). CDR3 nucleotides: TGTGCCAGCAGCGTAGCGCCGGCAGGGAGGGAGACGAACACTGAAGCTTTCTTT. Its translation is CASSVAPAGRETNTEAFF.